The present T cell receptor beta chain was sequenced within a study of cytomegalovirus exposure and HLA in healthy donors. With regard to this clone: Its antigen is unknown.

The PCR contained 60 Vbeta and 13 Jbeta primers. The method was immunoSEQ multiplex PCR; TCRdb's version includes in-frame clones alone and lacks a portion of them. This sample yields about 160,000 clones, of which around 76% are seen a single time; roughly 1.4% belongs to the top ten. Overall study findings and caveats: Later on, an analysis showed TCR association rates differing by HLA locus, with DRB1 the most and HLA-C the fewest. V segments that were indistinguishable, TRBV6-2 and TRBV6-3 among them, were omitted from analysis.

The CDR3 has 14 amino acids. V lost 0 bases and J lost 5, with 10 bases in between. Germline assignment: CDR1 LNHNV and CDR2 YYDKDF (reference sequence). This chain uses TRBV15 with TRBJ2-5, with D unclear. Sequenced: PBMCs. The sequence was obtained from a man aged 35 to 55 in good health and CMV-seronegative. CDR3 DNA sequence: TGTGCCACCAGCAGAGAGGCTAGTAGCGAGACCCAGTACTTC. Protein product: CATSREASSETQYF.